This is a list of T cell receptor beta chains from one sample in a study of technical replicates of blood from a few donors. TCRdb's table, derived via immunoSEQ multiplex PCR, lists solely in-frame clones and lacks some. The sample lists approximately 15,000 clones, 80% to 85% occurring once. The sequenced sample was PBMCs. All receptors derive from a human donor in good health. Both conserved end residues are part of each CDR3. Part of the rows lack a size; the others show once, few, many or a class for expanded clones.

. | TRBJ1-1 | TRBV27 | CASSSGWGLLGTNTEAFF
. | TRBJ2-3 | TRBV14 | CASSPYVTSDTQYF
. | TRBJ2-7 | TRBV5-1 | CASSAGLATYEQYF
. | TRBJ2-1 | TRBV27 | CASSLTGFGSYNEQFF
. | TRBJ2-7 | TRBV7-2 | CASSLGDREYEQYF
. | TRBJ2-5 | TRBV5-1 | CASSLVAGASETQYF
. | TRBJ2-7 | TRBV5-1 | CASSSNGGREQYF
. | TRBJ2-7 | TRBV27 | CASSLAGVPSYEQYF
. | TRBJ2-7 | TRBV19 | CASSIWVGGRDEQYF
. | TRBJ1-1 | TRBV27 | CASSTAGRGNTEAFF
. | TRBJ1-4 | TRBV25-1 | CASSTPGTGYATNEKLFF
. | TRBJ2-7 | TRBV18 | CASSPDILGQYF
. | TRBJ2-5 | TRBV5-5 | CASSATGFQETQYF
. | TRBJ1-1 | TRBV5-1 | CASSLEGQTLGTEAFF
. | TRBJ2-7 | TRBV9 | CASSERGQGGEQYF
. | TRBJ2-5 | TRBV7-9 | CASSLLLDLAGEETQYF
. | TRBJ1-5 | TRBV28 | CASRSHGTRDQPQHF
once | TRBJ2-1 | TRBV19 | CASSIDSGTSYNEQFF
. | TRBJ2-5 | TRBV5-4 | CASSLGGAGGETQYF
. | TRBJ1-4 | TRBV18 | CASSPGGTNEKLFF
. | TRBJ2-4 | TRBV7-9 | CASSQFPGGTKNIQYF
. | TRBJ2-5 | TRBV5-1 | CASSSTGGSMETQYF
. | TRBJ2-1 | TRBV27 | CASSFPRDRGRYNEQFF
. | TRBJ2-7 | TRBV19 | CASSPPLTGGISREQYF
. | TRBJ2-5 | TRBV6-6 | CASSSNRETQYF
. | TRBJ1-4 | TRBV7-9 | CASSQGEGQGEKLFF
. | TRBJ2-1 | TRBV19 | CASSYGTRWDEQFF
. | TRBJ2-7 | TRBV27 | CASTGFPGTSSLGLYEQYF
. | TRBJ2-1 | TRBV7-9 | CASSLARDSNKDEQFF
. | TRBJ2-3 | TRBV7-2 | CASSYGQVRGDTQYF
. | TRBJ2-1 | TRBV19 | CASSIDRLGVGGYNEQFF
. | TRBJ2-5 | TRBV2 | CASSDSEVGETQYF
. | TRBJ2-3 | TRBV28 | CASSYSWGGSTDTQYF
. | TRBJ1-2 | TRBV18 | CASSPGQRNGYTF
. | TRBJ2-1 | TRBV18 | CASSPRELASGSWGPYNEQFF
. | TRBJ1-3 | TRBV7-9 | CASRHDSTVTGNTIYF
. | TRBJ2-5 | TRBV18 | CASSGLAGQETQYF
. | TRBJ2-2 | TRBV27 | CASSLGTAGGSGELFF
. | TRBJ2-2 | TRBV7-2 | CASSLVRAGGNTGELFF
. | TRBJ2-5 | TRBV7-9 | CASSLWLRSQETQYF